This record covers a single TCR beta chain. The data were taken from a study of T cell repertoires in ileal Crohn's disease. Background on the study: Every patient was operated on for stricturing (around 61%) or penetrating (approximately 40%) complications.

Some clones are missing from TCRdb's copy, which holds only in-frame ones; the method was immunoSEQ multiplex PCR. The repertoire holds about 60,000 clones, with about 88% as singletons. The time point here: neoterminal ileum biopsy at postoperative endoscopy, about 6 months after surgery. The receptor was isolated from an adult with Crohn's disease. Sample: ileal tissue.

CDR3 bases: TGCAGCGTTGGATCTGGAGGCAATCAGCCCCAGCATTTT. Protein: CSVGSGGNQPQHF. The chain is built from TRBV29-1 and TRBJ1-5; no reliable D call. This CDR3 spans 13 amino acids. Trimming took off 4 bases at V and 2 bases at J, with 9 bases between the two ends. Germline V gene sequence: CDR1 SQVTM, CDR2 ANQGSEA.